The sequence of this TCR beta chain was determined in a study of early T cells in non-severe SARS-CoV-2 infection. In the study overall: The input, bulk RNA from unsorted whole blood, was sequenced, and chains were unpaired. Findings of the study overall: VDJdb-based matching was biased toward anti-spike CD8 responses and missed private and CD4 specificities.

The germline V gene encodes CDR1 SNHLY and CDR2 FYNNEI. The length of the CDR3 is 14 residues. V lost 7 bases and J lost 2; bases outside the gene matches: 7. Researchers attached unique molecular identifiers to individual cDNA molecules. TCRdb used MiXCR to reprocess the 5' RACE reads, holding one entry per CDR3 protein. Among some 120,000 distinct CDR3 sequences listed, more than 12% were seen once. This clonotype appeared a few times. Antigen: not known. This clonotype was obtained from an adult who was a healthcare worker with PCR-confirmed SARS-CoV-2 infection or an uninfected control (not recorded which). The specimen sequenced was whole blood. J is TRBJ1-1 and V is TRBV2, with TRBD1 identical over 7 bases. The CDR3 region is CASTVGQANTEAFF. The CDR3, as DNA: TGTGCCAGCACCGTCGGACAGGCTAACACTGAAGCTTTCTTT.